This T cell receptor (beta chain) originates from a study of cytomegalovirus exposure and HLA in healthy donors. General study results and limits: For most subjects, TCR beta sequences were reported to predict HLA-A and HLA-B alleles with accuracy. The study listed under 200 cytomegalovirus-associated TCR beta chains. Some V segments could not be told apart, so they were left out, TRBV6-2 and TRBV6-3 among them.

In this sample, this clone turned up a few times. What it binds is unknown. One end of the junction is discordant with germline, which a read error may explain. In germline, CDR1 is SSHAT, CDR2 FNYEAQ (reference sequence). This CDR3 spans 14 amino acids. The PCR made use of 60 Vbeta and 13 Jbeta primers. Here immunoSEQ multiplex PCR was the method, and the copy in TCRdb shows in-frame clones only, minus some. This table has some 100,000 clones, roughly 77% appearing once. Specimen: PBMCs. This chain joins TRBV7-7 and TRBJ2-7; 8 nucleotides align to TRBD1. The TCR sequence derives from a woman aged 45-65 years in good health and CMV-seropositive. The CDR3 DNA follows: TGTGCTAGCAGCTTAGGGGACAGGCACTACGAGCAGTACTTC. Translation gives CASSLGDRHYEQYF.